This T cell receptor beta chain was captured in a study of blood T cell repertoires in COVID-19. The V segment lost 2 bases and the J segment 5 bases; nucleotides outside the gene matches: 13. CDR3 length equals 17 residues. Germline V CDR1 and CDR2: GTSNPN, SVGIG (reference sequence). Under the authors' procedure: Reference gene primers were amplified, and this amplification served to estimate nucleated cell counts. Libraries were prepared by immunoSEQ multiplex PCR; TCRdb keeps only in-frame clonotypes and omits some of them. V, J and clone size are taken as reported in that table, and D and trimming were inferred from the DNA itself. Counted here are some 300,000 clones, 90% occurring once; the ten biggest clones make up roughly 6.3%. Seattle patient enrollment occurred during active infection, with longitudinal follow-up thereafter.

Material: peripheral blood. The rearrangement uses TRBV30 and TRBJ2-7; 12 bases align to TRBD2. The sequence derives from a woman aged 50 to 65 with COVID-19, enrolled during active disease. CDR3 sequence (DNA): TGTGCCTGGAGTTCCACGGGGCTAGCGGGAGGGTACCACGAGCAGTACTTC. It translates to CAWSSTGLAGGYHEQYF.